The 19 T cell receptor beta chains below come from one sample, sequenced in a study of cytomegalovirus exposure and HLA in healthy donors. Amplification used 60 Vbeta primers and 13 Jbeta primers. The method was immunoSEQ multiplex PCR; TCRdb's version includes in-frame clones alone and lacks a portion of them. This table holds about 210,000 clones, over 75% found once. Sequencing was performed on PBMCs. The receptors shown here come from a male donor in good health and CMV-seronegative.

The CDR3 nucleotides are TGTGCCAGCAGCTTAAATCCAGGCATGAACACTGAAGCTTTCTTT. This translates into CASSLNPGMNTEAFF. This rearrangement joins TRBV7-3 to TRBJ1-1; D gene uncertain. Looked up from germline, CDR1 is SGHTA and CDR2 is FQGTGA. CDR3 length: 15 amino acids. The V and J ends lost 1 base and 0 bases respectively, with 9 bases between them. Based on the CDR3 plus reference TRBV7-3 and TRBJ1-1, the full variable domain is GAGVSQTPSNKVTEKGKYVELRCDPISGHTALYWYRQSLGQGPEFLIYFQGTGAADDSGLPNDRFFAVRPEGSVSTLKIQRTERGDSAVYLCASSLNPGMNTEAFFGQGTRLTVV.

The chain recombines TRBV13 with TRBJ1-2; D gene unclear. Germline CDR1 PRHDT, CDR2 FYEKMQ (reference sequence). V lost 5 bases and J 0 bases, leaving 13 bases between the germline ends. The CDR3 is 15 residues long. CDR3 nucleotides: TGTGCCAGCAGCCCTGGGAGGTCATCTAACTATGGCTACACCTTC. Translated, it gives CASSPGRSSNYGYTF.

The chain carries TRBV2 and TRBJ1-2; unclear D gene. Germline CDR1 SNHLY, CDR2 FYNNEI. This CDR3 comprises 11 residues. V lost 3 bases and J 8 bases, leaving 7 bases between the germline ends. The CDR3 sequence is CASSEPGGYTF. CDR3 DNA sequence: TGTGCCAGCAGTGAGCCGGGGGGCTACACCTTC.

The chain links TRBV19 to TRBJ1-5; TRBD1 matches at 7 bases. Losses at the gene ends were 6 bases for V and 9 bases for J; bases not matched to a gene: 11. CDR1 and CDR2 from the germline V gene are LNHDA and SQIVND (reference sequence). CDR3 length: 14 residues. The CDR3 bases are TGTGCCAGTAGCCCGGGAGGGGGCGGGCGGCCCCAGCATTTT. This codes for CASSPGGGGRPQHF.

This sequence joins TRBV21-1 and TRBJ1-2; the D segment call TRBD1 is taken from the table without a DNA check. TRBV21-1 is an annotated pseudogene. The CDR3 is 20 amino acids. The CDR3 nucleotides read TGTGCCAGCAGTGCCGACAGGGCGTTTTTCACGATAGCTACAGAAAATGGCTACACCTTC. Protein: CASSADRAFFTIATENGYTF.

The chain uses TRBV9 and TRBJ2-3; the match to TRBD2 covers 11 bases. The CDR3 length is 16 residues. CDR1 is SGDLS, CDR2 YYNGEE, per germline. Trimming removed 4 bases from V and 1 base from J; junction bases left unmatched: 5. This CDR3 reads CASSPRLAGRTDTQYF. CDR3 nucleotide sequence: TGTGCCAGCAGCCCCAGACTAGCGGGGCGCACAGATACGCAGTATTTT.

The chain joins TRBV19 to TRBJ2-7; TRBD1 matches 9 bases. V shed 7 bases, J shed 8 bases, and the junction held 15 bases outside the gene matches. This CDR3 has 15 residues. Germline lookup yields CDR1 LNHDA and CDR2 SQIVND (reference sequence). CDR3 DNA: TGTGCCAGTACCCCAGAAGGAGGGACAGGGAGAAAGCAGTACTTC. This gives the protein CASTPEGGTGRKQYF.

The rearrangement links TRBV11-1 to TRBJ2-2, with 8 bases fitting TRBD2. With 8 bases clipped from V and 3 bases from J, the junction kept 8 bases outside the gene matches. CDR1 is SGHAT and CDR2 is FQDESV in the germline V gene (reference sequence). The CDR3 consists of 15 residues. CDR3 loop: CASAGDGGDTGELFF. CDR3 DNA sequence: TGTGCCAGCGCGGGGGACGGGGGGGACACCGGGGAGCTGTTTTTT.

This chain links TRBV28 with TRBJ2-5, with D tentatively TRBD1 (6 bases). The V end lost 3 bases, the J end lost 4 bases, and 15 bases lay between the germline ends. CDR1 and CDR2 (germline): MDHEN, SYDVKM. The CDR3 has 15 residues. The CDR3 DNA reads TGTGCCAGCAGTTTCGACGACAGGACCCGAGAGACCCAGTACTTC. It yields the protein CASSFDDRTRETQYF.

This clone has only a few counts. The rearrangement links TRBV29-1 to TRBJ2-1; 9 nucleotides match TRBD2. Germline V gene lookup returns CDR1 SQVTM and CDR2 ANQGSEA. The CDR3 has 15 residues. V lost 0 bases and J lost 9; bases outside the gene matches: 9. The CDR3 region has the DNA TGCAGCGTTGAAGATCGGCTAGCGGGATGGGGTGAGCAGTTCTTC. Protein product: CSVEDRLAGWGEQFF.

The rearrangement joins TRBV27 to TRBJ2-3; 9 nucleotides align to TRBD1. Germline V gene lookup returns CDR1 MNHEY and CDR2 SMNVEV (reference sequence). Germline trimming cut 3 bases from V and 4 bases from J; bases unmatched to any gene: 14. The CDR3 runs to 18 residues. CDR3 loop: CASSFFSVWGQGADTQYF. In DNA, the CDR3 is TGTGCCAGCAGTTTTTTTTCGGTCTGGGGACAGGGTGCAGATACGCAGTATTTT.

J is TRBJ2-3 and V is TRBV9; no clear D gene. Trimming left V 1 base short and J 6 bases short, with 6 bases between. The CDR3 sequence is 12 residues long. CDR1 and CDR2 from the germline V gene are SGDLS and YYNGEE. CDR3 DNA sequence: TGTGCCAGCAGCGTACGGTGGGATACGCAGTATTTT. It is translated as CASSVRWDTQYF.

The CDR3 loop reads CASSVGLAGDRDTQYF. CDR3 DNA: TGTGCCAGCAGCGTCGGACTAGCGGGGGACCGAGATACGCAGTATTTT. The chain joins TRBV2 to TRBJ2-3; the match to TRBD2 covers 13 bases. V dropped 6 bases and J dropped 5; count of bases not matched to a gene: 8. CDR3 length equals 16 residues. Looked up from germline, CDR1 is SNHLY and CDR2 is FYNNEI. The full variable domain, completed using reference TRBV2 and TRBJ2-3, is EPEVTQTPSHQVTQMGQEVILRCVPISNHLYFYWYRQILGQKVEFLVSFYNNEISEKSEIFDDQFSVERPDGSNFTLKIRSTKLEDSAMYFCASSVGLAGDRDTQYFGPGTRLTVL.

The chain combines TRBV19 with TRBJ1-2, with TRBD1 matching over 8 bases. Germline CDR1 is LNHDA and CDR2 is SQIVND (reference sequence). V lost 4 bases, J lost 4 bases, and 5 bases stayed unmatched. The CDR3 totals 14 residues. The CDR3 here is CASSTQTGAYGYTF. CDR3 coding DNA: TGTGCCAGTAGTACACAGACAGGGGCCTATGGCTACACCTTC.

J is TRBJ1-1 and V is TRBV7-6; 8 positions agree with TRBD1. CDR1 and CDR2 from the germline V gene are SGHVS and FNYEAQ. This CDR3 comprises 16 residues. The V gene end was trimmed by 5 bases and the J gene end by 1 base; junction bases not matched to a gene: 9. The chain's CDR3 is CASSPDRVLQNTEAFF. CDR3 DNA: TGTGCCAGCAGCCCGGACAGGGTGCTCCAGAACACTGAAGCTTTCTTT.

V is TRBV28 and J is TRBJ2-7; tentative D call: TRBD1 (5 bases). Deletions cut 1 base from V and 4 bases from J, with 14 bases between. Germline-derived CDR1 and CDR2 are MDHEN and SYDVKM. CDR3 length equals 15 residues. The DNA of the CDR3 is TGTGCCAGCAGTTTATCAGGCAGGGTAGTGTACGAGCAGTACTTC. It is translated as CASSLSGRVVYEQYF.

The rearrangement joins TRBV19 to TRBJ1-2; tentative D call: TRBD1 (6 bases). Trimming cost V 5 bases and J 7 bases, with 20 bases left between them. The CDR3 spans 15 residues. CDR1 LNHDA and CDR2 SQIVND come from the germline V gene (reference sequence). The CDR3 loop reads CASSVQGSPRSGYTF. CDR3 DNA sequence: TGTGCCAGTAGTGTACAGGGATCTCCTCGGAGTGGCTACACCTTC. The entire variable domain, with the rest obtained from reference TRBV19 and TRBJ1-2, is as follows: DGGITQSPKYLFRKEGQNVTLSCEQNLNHDAMYWYRQDPGQGLRLIYYSQIVNDFQKGDIAEGYSVSREKKESFPLTVTSAQKNPTAFYLCASSVQGSPRSGYTFGSGTRLTVV.

CDR3 DNA sequence: TGTGCCAGCAGCTTTAGCGGAAACACAGATACGCAGTATTTT. Protein sequence: CASSFSGNTDTQYF. The genes are TRBV7-2 and TRBJ2-3; tentatively, D is TRBD2 (6 bases). Trimming cost V 3 bases and J 2 bases, with 9 bases left between them. Germline-derived CDR1 and CDR2 are SGHTA and FQGNSA. The CDR3 spans 14 residues.

This clone has only one observation. The CDR3 DNA sequence: TGTGCCACCAGCAGAGAACTAGCGCCGAGGAGCCAAGAGACCCAGTACTTC. Residues: CATSRELAPRSQETQYF. V gene TRBV15 combines with J gene TRBJ2-5, with 7 positions matching TRBD2. The CDR3 contains 17 residues. V shed 0 bases and J 1 base; nucleotides not matched to a gene: 8. Per germline, CDR1 LNHNV and CDR2 YYDKDF (reference sequence).